The 14 T cell receptor beta chains listed next were all sequenced from one sample in a study of CD8+ T cells in alopecia areata. Treatment here: oral pan-JAK inhibitor, 5-10 mg twice daily. cDNA reverse transcribed from extracted RNA served as the sequencing template. Clones were sequenced by immunoSEQ multiplex PCR, and TCRdb holds only the in-frame ones, with some missing. The sample shows about 200,000 clones, 35% to 45% of them seen only once. Specimen: CD4+ T cells sorted from blood, collected around week 34, from a patient treated with tofacitinib. All receptors come from a human donor with alopecia areata.

This clone was seen just once. Other DNA sequences in the sample encode the same CDR3. The V gene is TRBV30, the J gene TRBJ1-1; D gene ambiguous. The V end was cut by 0 bases, the J end by 1 base, with 6 bases between. This CDR3 comprises 13 residues. Germline V lookup: CDR1 GTSNPN, CDR2 SVGIG (reference sequence). The CDR3 DNA reads TGTGCCTGGAGTGTGTTAGGGAACACTGAAGCTTTCTTT. This gives the protein CAWSVLGNTEAFF.

This clone was counted a few times. The gene calls are TRBV30 and TRBJ1-4; TRBD1 is a possible D gene (6 bases). This CDR3 is 13 amino acids long. The germline V and J ends were trimmed by 2 bases and 8 bases, with 12 bases remaining between them. Germline V gene sequence: CDR1 GTSNPN, CDR2 SVGIG (reference sequence). CDR3 residues: CAWSTGGGEKLFF. As DNA, the CDR3 is TGTGCCTGGAGTACTGGGGGCGGCGAAAAACTGTTTTTT.

The chain uses TRBV15 and TRBJ2-3; 9 bases align to TRBD2. This CDR3 has 20 amino acids. Germline assignment: CDR1 LNHNV and CDR2 YYDKDF (reference sequence). The V and J ends lost 0 bases and 0 bases, in that order; junction bases with no gene match: 13. The CDR3 loop is CATSRDGRLAGKFSTDTQYF. The CDR3 DNA reads TGTGCCACCAGCAGAGATGGGAGGCTAGCGGGGAAATTTAGCACAGATACGCAGTATTTT.

This sequence joins TRBV19 and TRBJ1-2; D gene unclear. Trimming removed 5 bases from V and 4 bases from J, with 11 bases in between. This CDR3 is built from 13 residues. Germline CDR1 and CDR2: LNHDA and SQIVND (reference sequence). The CDR3 region is CASSFPGSYGYTF. The CDR3 coding sequence is TGTGCCAGTAGTTTTCCGGGGAGCTATGGCTACACCTTC.

This clone came up a few times. The CDR3 protein is CSVATGTGELFF. For the CDR3, the DNA is TGCAGCGTGGCTACAGGGACCGGGGAGCTGTTTTTT. J is TRBJ2-2 and V is TRBV29-1; D possibly corresponds to TRBD1 (6 bases). Germline lookup yields CDR1 SQVTM and CDR2 ANQGSEA. V was clipped by 6 bases and J by 5 bases, with 10 bases between them. The CDR3 runs 12 residues.

V gene TRBV6-1 combines with J gene TRBJ2-3; unclear D gene. Between the trimmed V and J ends, which lost 2 bases and 6 bases, there was a span of 9 bases. The CDR3 sequence is 13 residues long. Germline loops: CDR1 MNHNS, CDR2 SASEGT. The CDR3 nucleotides are TGTGCCAGCAGTGAACCACTAAGGGATACGCAGTATTTT. As protein: CASSEPLRDTQYF.

CDR3: CASTRGQGDTGELFF. DNA for the CDR3: TGTGCCTCCACGCGGGGACAGGGGGACACCGGGGAGCTGTTTTTT. The J gene is TRBJ2-2, the V gene TRBV30, with 11 bases aligning to TRBD1. After removal of 7 bases from V and 3 bases from J, the junction contained 7 bases not matched to a gene. The CDR3 has 15 residues. The germline gives CDR1 GTSNPN, CDR2 SVGIG (reference sequence). Full variable domain (outside the CDR3, taken from reference TRBV30 and TRBJ2-2): SQTIHQWPATLVQPVGSPLSLECTVEGTSNPNLYWYRQAAGRGLQLLFYSVGIGQISSEVPQNLSASRPQDRQFILSSKKLLLSDSGFYLCASTRGQGDTGELFFGEGSRLTVL.

The J gene is TRBJ2-6, the V gene TRBV5-1; TRBD2 is a possible D gene (5 bases). V was clipped by 4 bases and J by 0 bases, with 11 bases between them. The germline gives CDR1 SGHRS, CDR2 YFSETQ. This CDR3 has 16 amino acids. The CDR3 sequence: CASSGKAGSGANVLTF. The CDR3 DNA sequence: TGCGCCAGCAGCGGAAAGGCGGGCTCTGGGGCCAACGTCCTGACTTTC. Full variable domain (outside the CDR3, taken from reference TRBV5-1 and TRBJ2-6): KAGVTQTPRYLIKTRGQQVTLSCSPISGHRSVSWYQQTPGQGLQFLFEYFSETQRNKGNFPGRFSGRQFSNSRSEMNVSTLELGDSALYLCASSGKAGSGANVLTFGAGSRLTVL.

This sequence joins TRBV30 and TRBJ2-1; tentatively, D is TRBD1 (5 bases). Trimming removed 3 bases at V and 10 bases at J, with 16 bases between. CDR1 and CDR2 from the germline V gene are GTSNPN and SVGIG (reference sequence). The CDR3 sequence is 13 residues long. The CDR3: CAWSVRASGEQFF. CDR3 sequence (DNA): TGTGCCTGGAGCGTTAGAGCCTCAGGGGAGCAGTTCTTC.

This clone turned up a few times. The chain recombines TRBV28 with TRBJ2-2, with D possibly being TRBD2 (6 bases). The CDR3 sequence is 15 residues long. V lost 6 bases to trimming and J lost 7 bases, with 18 bases between them. Germline loops: CDR1 MDHEN, CDR2 SYDVKM. The CDR3 sequence: CASSRSGLGIGELFF. The CDR3 DNA reads TGTGCCAGCAGCCGATCGGGACTGGGGATCGGGGAGCTGTTTTTT.

The chain combines TRBV6-5 with TRBJ2-5; possibly TRBD1 or TRBD2 for D (5 bases each). Trimming shortened V by 0 bases and J by 5 bases, and 10 bases separated the two germline ends. The CDR3 consists of 14 residues. From germline, CDR1 is MNHEY and CDR2 SVGAGI. CDR3 region: CASSYSWGMETQYF. The CDR3 DNA is TGTGCCAGCAGTTACTCATGGGGGATGGAGACCCAGTACTTC.

The chain is built from TRBV7-8 and TRBJ1-2; 7 positions match TRBD1. The CDR3 is made up of 14 amino acids. The V gene end was trimmed by 4 bases and the J gene end by 7 bases; junction bases not matched to a gene: 9. The germline CDR1 and CDR2 sequences are SGHVS and FQNEAQ. The CDR3 region is CASSSTGTRGGYTF. CDR3 nucleotide sequence: TGTGCCAGCAGCTCGACAGGGACCCGGGGTGGCTACACCTTC.

This clone was seen a handful of times. V gene TRBV6-1 combines with J gene TRBJ2-3; 8 nucleotides line up with TRBD2. V lost 4 bases and J lost 2; bases outside the gene matches: 8. There are 16 residues in the CDR3. Looked up from germline, CDR1 is MNHNS and CDR2 is SASEGT. The CDR3 loop is CASSGMRAGDTDTQYF. The CDR3 DNA sequence: TGTGCCAGCAGTGGTATGCGAGCGGGGGACACAGATACGCAGTATTTT.

This clone has just a few counts. The J gene is TRBJ2-1, the V gene TRBV5-1, with 10 bases identical to TRBD2. The CDR3 runs to 16 residues. CDR1 is SGHRS and CDR2 is YFSETQ in the germline V gene. V was pared by 4 bases and J by 7 bases, with 11 bases of the junction left unmatched. Here the CDR3 DNA reads TGCGCCAGCAGCAGGACTAGCGGCCACACTCGGAATGAGCAGTTCTTC. It is translated as CASSRTSGHTRNEQFF.